Following are 25 T cell receptor beta chains from one sample sequenced in a study of T cell clusters in autoimmune cytopenias. TRB was amplified from around 0.25 ug of peripheral blood genomic DNA per sample. One tube held mixed TRB-A and TRB-B primer pools for touch-down PCR. Following a re-call of the multiplex PCR reads, TCRdb has one entry per CDR3 protein and lacks DNA. This sample's table has around 9,700 distinct CDR3 sequences. Separately, the same data were catalogued under a study of T cell repertoires in aging, cancer and after chemotherapy.

The source material was peripheral blood. The receptor set was obtained from a human donor in good health.

In terms of frequency, this clonotype is medium-sized. The chain is built from TRBV30 and TRBJ1-3. This CDR3 has 13 amino acids. Germline CDR1 reads GTSNPN; CDR2 reads SVGIG (reference sequence). CDR3 sequence: CAWSGGTGNTIYF.

The chain carries TRBV21-1 and TRBJ2-7. TRBV21-1 is reported as a pseudogene. This CDR3 spans 11 amino acids. The CDR3 region is CAGQNSYEQYF.

This chain uses TRBV10-3 with TRBJ2-1; there is no DNA to check the TCRdb D call of TRBD2. CDR3 length: 14 residues. Germline loops: CDR1 ENHRY, CDR2 SYGVKD. CDR3 amino acids: CAISESRPANEQFF.

By frequency, this clonotype is medium-sized. The chain links TRBV6-5 to TRBJ2-2. The CDR3 spans 12 residues. Germline V gives CDR1 MNHEY, CDR2 SVGAGI. CDR3 sequence: CASSFGTGELFF.

V and J are TRBV7-2 and TRBJ1-6; the TCRdb D gene call, TRBD1, has no DNA to confirm it. Germline V CDR1 and CDR2: SGHTA, FQGNSA. The length of the CDR3 is 14 residues. The CDR3: CASSLGRGNSPLHF.

The chain carries TRBV5-1 and TRBJ2-5; as DNA is missing, the TRBD2 call by TCRdb cannot be tested. The V gene's germline CDR1 is SGHRS and CDR2 YFSETQ. The CDR3 extends over 15 amino acids. The CDR3 region is CASSSSWTAQETQYF.

This clonotype ranks as medium-sized in terms of frequency. The chain combines TRBV7-9 with TRBJ2-7; the TCRdb D gene call, TRBD1, has no DNA to confirm it. The CDR3 is made up of 12 amino acids. Germline V gene sequence: CDR1 SEHNR, CDR2 FQNEAQ (reference sequence). The CDR3: CASSAQGYEQYF.

This clonotype is labeled medium-sized (0.01 to 0.1%) based on frequency. This chain connects TRBV30 to TRBJ1-6; TCRdb picks TRBD1, but there is no DNA to check that call. The CDR3 is 15 amino acids. Germline assignment: CDR1 GTSNPN and CDR2 SVGIG (reference sequence). CDR3 region: CAWSTGTVSNSPLHF.

The chain combines TRBV18 with TRBJ1-4. The CDR3 spans 15 residues. Germline V gene sequence: CDR1 KGHSH, CDR2 LQKENI. The CDR3 loop reads CASSPPSGGGEKLFF.

By frequency, this clonotype registers medium-sized. V is TRBV6-6 and J is TRBJ2-7. CDR3 size: 11 residues. CDR1 and CDR2 from the germline V gene are MNHNY and SVGAGI (reference sequence). CDR3 residues: CASSSEYEQYF.

This clonotype is labeled medium-sized based on frequency. The rearrangement joins TRBV11-2 to TRBJ2-3. Germline V gene data show CDR1 as SGHAT and CDR2 as FQNNGV. This CDR3 has 17 amino acids. CDR3 in amino acids: CASSRRLGTQLSDTQYF.

This clonotype is identified as medium-sized (0.01 to 0.1%) from frequency. The chain links TRBV20-1 to TRBJ2-6. The CDR3 runs to 14 residues. Germline V CDR1 and CDR2: DFQATT, SNEGSKA (reference sequence). The CDR3 here is CSASGSSGANVLTF.

V is TRBV7-2 and J is TRBJ1-5; TCRdb returns TRBD1, unconfirmable since there is no DNA. The CDR3 spans 14 residues. CDR1 and CDR2 (germline): SGHTA, FQGNSA. This chain's CDR3 is CASSFRQGDQPQHF.

The chain combines TRBV25-1 with TRBJ1-1. Germline V gives CDR1 MGHDK, CDR2 SYGVNS. This CDR3 has 15 residues. CDR3: CASSGYGGGVTEAFF.

Measured by frequency, this clonotype is medium-sized. The CDR3 region is CASRGPGTGEQFF. V gene TRBV6-1 combines with J gene TRBJ2-1; the D call of TRBD1 rests on TCRdb alone, since no DNA is present to check it. The CDR3 totals 13 residues. Germline V lookup: CDR1 MNHNS, CDR2 SASEGT.

This chain connects TRBV5-5 to TRBJ2-1. The CDR3 sequence is 12 residues long. From germline, CDR1 is SGHKS and CDR2 YYEKEE (reference sequence). The CDR3 loop reads CASSFGVGEQFF.

V usage is TRBV13 and J usage is TRBJ2-1. CDR1 is PRHDT, CDR2 FYEKMQ, per germline (reference sequence). The CDR3 totals 16 residues. CDR3 in amino acids: CASSYRVGIDHNEQFF.

This chain connects TRBV5-1 to TRBJ1-6; TCRdb's D call, TRBD1, is unchecked because there is no DNA. Germline CDR1 and CDR2: SGHRS and YFSETQ. This CDR3 contains 16 residues. CDR3 residues: CASSRAQGASNSPLHF.

The rearrangement links TRBV6-5 to TRBJ2-3; there is no DNA to check the TCRdb D call of TRBD2. The CDR3 length is 15 residues. Germline V gene lookup returns CDR1 MNHEY and CDR2 SVGAGI. CDR3 amino acids: CASKPRATSTDTQYF.

This chain connects TRBV19 to TRBJ1-5. The germline V gene has CDR1 LNHDA and CDR2 SQIVND (reference sequence). The CDR3 is 16 amino acids. CDR3 amino acids: CASSLKGSPSNQPQHF.

This rearrangement joins TRBV6-5 to TRBJ2-2. This CDR3 has 16 residues. Germline V gene sequence: CDR1 MNHEY, CDR2 SVGAGI. CDR3 sequence reads: CASSEQSLANTGELFF.

The chain uses TRBV4-2 and TRBJ1-1; with no DNA, the TCRdb D assignment of TRBD1 cannot be verified. Germline-derived CDR1 and CDR2 are LGHNA and YNFKEQ. This CDR3 contains 15 residues. CDR3 sequence reads: CASSIPGVLGTEAFF.

Considering frequency, this clonotype is medium-sized. The chain uses TRBV27 and TRBJ2-1; TCRdb names TRBD1, which stays unverified in the absence of DNA. The CDR3 sequence is 14 residues long. Germline V gives CDR1 MNHEY, CDR2 SMNVEV (reference sequence). CDR3 amino acids: CASSLSHRGNEQFF.

The CDR3 protein is CSARRGQGAYEQYF. This chain connects TRBV20-1 to TRBJ2-7; TCRdb names TRBD1, which stays unverified in the absence of DNA. The CDR3 spans 14 residues. CDR1 is DFQATT, CDR2 SNEGSKA, per germline (reference sequence).

This clonotype is labeled medium-sized (0.01 to 0.1%) based on frequency. The chain combines TRBV6-1 with TRBJ2-7; TCRdb's D call of TRBD2 is untestable without DNA. The CDR3 runs to 14 residues. Germline V gives CDR1 MNHNS, CDR2 SASEGT. CDR3 sequence: CASTPGLANYEQYF.